These 11 T cell receptor beta chains share one sample of origin, sequenced in a study of cytomegalovirus exposure and HLA in healthy donors. This PCR relied on a set of 60 Vbeta primers and 13 Jbeta primers. Generated by immunoSEQ multiplex PCR, the TCRdb table keeps only in-frame clones and is missing some. Of around 37,000 clones in the sample, approximately 86% are singletons; the top ten hold over 9.5%. Sequenced sample: PBMCs. The receptors were gathered from a woman aged 18-29 years in good health and CMV-seropositive.

The V gene is TRBV28, the J gene TRBJ2-1, with D maybe TRBD2 (5 bases). Germline V CDR1 and CDR2: MDHEN, SYDVKM. The CDR3 covers 15 residues. V was shortened by 6 bases and J by 7 bases, with 19 bases between the two germline ends. The CDR3 DNA reads as TGTGCCAGCAGCTGGGGAGTTCCTCCGGGGAATGAGCAGTTCTTC. The encoded protein is CASSWGVPPGNEQFF.

The chain links TRBV13 to TRBJ2-3; possible D gene TRBD2, 5 bases. The germline gives CDR1 PRHDT, CDR2 FYEKMQ (reference sequence). CDR3 size: 14 residues. Trimming took off 0 bases at V and 3 bases at J, with 7 bases between the two ends. CDR3 DNA: TGTGCCAGCAGCTTAGGCGGAGGAACAGATACGCAGTATTTT. Protein product: CASSLGGGTDTQYF.

The V and J genes are TRBV7-3 and TRBJ2-7; 7 nucleotides match TRBD1. V shed 5 bases, J shed 2 bases, and the junction held 6 bases outside the gene matches. CDR1 and CDR2 (germline): SGHTA, FQGTGA. The CDR3 extends over 14 amino acids. Here the CDR3 DNA reads TGTGCCAGCAGCCCGTCGACAGGGCCCTACGAGCAGTACTTC. Protein product: CASSPSTGPYEQYF.

This sequence joins TRBV15 and TRBJ2-3, with 15 bases matching TRBD2. The CDR3 extends over 19 amino acids. Germline V gene sequence: CDR1 LNHNV, CDR2 YYDKDF (reference sequence). V lost 5 bases, J lost 2 bases, and 11 bases stayed unmatched. CDR3 protein: CATSGGLAGGGGNTDTQYF. The CDR3, as DNA: TGTGCCACCAGCGGGGGACTAGCGGGAGGAGGAGGGAACACAGATACGCAGTATTTT.

V usage is TRBV7-2 and J usage is TRBJ2-5, with a possible D match to TRBD2 (5 bases). Germline V lookup: CDR1 SGHTA, CDR2 FQGNSA. The CDR3 sequence is 16 residues long. V was pared by 5 bases and J by 5 bases, with 21 bases between. CDR3 loop: CASSPQDRFWRETQYF. CDR3 coding DNA: TGTGCCAGCAGCCCCCAGGACCGATTTTGGAGGGAGACCCAGTACTTC.

This clone was observed a handful of times. The chain has TRBV18 and TRBJ2-1; 11 bases line up with TRBD2. The CDR3 consists of 13 residues. Germline values: CDR1 KGHSH, CDR2 LQKENI. V gave up 2 bases and J gave up 9 bases; unmatched junction bases: 0. Here the CDR3 reads CASSPGTSGEQFF. The CDR3, as DNA: TGTGCCAGCTCACCAGGGACTAGCGGTGAGCAGTTCTTC.

The V call is TRBV7-9, the J call TRBJ2-2; possible D gene TRBD1, 6 bases. V lost 3 bases, J lost 4 bases, and 12 bases lay in between. The CDR3 length is 15 residues. CDR1 is SEHNR and CDR2 is FQNEAQ in the germline V gene (reference sequence). DNA for the CDR3: TGTGCCAGCAGCTTCCGGGACACCAGCACCGGGGAGCTGTTTTTT. Translation: CASSFRDTSTGELFF. The variable domain in full, with the rest retrieved from reference TRBV7-9 and TRBJ2-2, is DTGVSQNPRHKITKRGQNVTFRCDPISEHNRLYWYRQTLGQGPEFLTYFQNEAQLEKSRLLSDRFSAERPKGSFSTLEIQRTEQGDSAMYLCASSFRDTSTGELFFGEGSRLTVL.

The chain has TRBV7-2 and TRBJ2-3, with 14 bases fitting TRBD2. Losses at the gene ends were 5 bases for V and 3 bases for J; bases not matched to a gene: 4. Germline CDR1 reads SGHTA; CDR2 reads FQGNSA. The CDR3 sequence is 16 residues long. CDR3 nucleotide sequence: TGTGCCAGCAGCAGATGGACTAGCGGGGGGACAGATACGCAGTATTTT. Translation gives CASSRWTSGGTDTQYF.

The chain is built from TRBV30 and TRBJ1-6; D unclear. The CDR3 loop spans 13 amino acids. Per the germline V gene, CDR1 is GTSNPN and CDR2 is SVGIG (reference sequence). Trimming removed 1 base from V and 10 bases from J, with 11 bases in between. Here the CDR3 DNA reads TGTGCCTGGAGTGATGAACCAGGATCACCCCTCCACTTT. This translates into CAWSDEPGSPLHF.

This clone was seen a single time. This CDR3 reads CASSLTGRGQLNTGELFF. The DNA for the CDR3 is TGTGCCAGCAGCTTAACGGGCAGGGGACAACTGAACACCGGGGAGCTGTTTTTT. The V gene is TRBV7-3, the J gene TRBJ2-2; D may be TRBD1 (6 bases). The CDR3 consists of 18 residues. Looked up from germline, CDR1 is SGHTA and CDR2 is FQGTGA. V was shortened by 0 bases and J by 1 base, with 15 bases between the two germline ends.

The chain is built from TRBV28 and TRBJ1-4; D might be TRBD1 (6 bases). There are 14 residues in the CDR3. Trimming took off 5 bases at V and 5 bases at J, with 12 bases between the two ends. Germline CDR1 MDHEN, CDR2 SYDVKM. CDR3 amino acids: CASSLTGMNEKLFF. The CDR3 bases are TGTGCCAGCAGTCTAACAGGGATGAATGAAAAACTGTTTTTT.